Listed below are T cell receptor beta chains from one sample, sequenced in a study of T cell responses to AZD1222 COVID-19 vaccine. TCRdb keeps only in-frame clones here, not all; method: immunoSEQ multiplex PCR. The sample yields 240,000 or so clones, over 85% seen once. The source was peripheral blood, collected on day 0 of AZD1222 vaccination. The receptors originated from an adult in good health. Both conserved end residues are part of each CDR3. The D gene is left open where the match is weak. Some rows have no size entry. The others give once, few or many, or a class for an expanded clone.

-	TRBJ1-2	TRBV10-3	once	TGTGCCACATCCAGGGGAGGGGCCGGCTATGGCTACACCTTC	CATSRGGAGYGYTF
-	TRBJ2-2	TRBV27	-	TGTGCCAGCAGTTTATGGGCGGACACCAACACCGGGGAGCTGTTTTTT	CASSLWADTNTGELFF
-	TRBJ2-1	TRBV21-1	-	TGTGCCAGCAGCCCCCCGGGGGAGCAGTTCTTC	CASSPPGEQFF
-	TRBJ1-1	TRBV5-5	-	TGTGCCAGCAGACTCGGGGGGCACACTGAAGCTTTCTTT	CASRLGGHTEAFF
-	TRBJ1-3	TRBV5-1	-	TGCGCCAGCAGCTCCAGGGGCGAAGCCGGAAACACCATATATTTT	CASSSRGEAGNTIYF
TRBD2	TRBJ2-7	TRBV7-2	-	TGTGCCAGCACCGGAGCTGCGGGAGGCTACGAGCAGTACTTC	CASTGAAGGYEQYF
TRBD2	TRBJ2-3	TRBV2	-	TGTGCCAGCACCCCTCAACTAGCGGGATGGGATACGCAGTATTTT	CASTPQLAGWDTQYF
-	TRBJ2-2	TRBV19	-	TGTGCCAGTAGCTCGAGGTATGGCGGGGAGCTGTTTTTT	CASSSRYGGELFF
-	TRBJ1-1	TRBV7-2	-	TGTGCCAGCAGCTTATGGGGTAGGAACACTGAAGCTTTCTTT	CASSLWGRNTEAFF
-	TRBJ1-1	TRBV12-3/TRBV12-4	-	TGTGCCAGCAGTTTTTTAGGGGGCACTGAAGCTTTCTTT	CASSFLGGTEAFF
-	TRBJ1-1	TRBV4-2	-	TGTGCCAGCAGCCAAGGCCACACGCCGAACACTGAAGCTTTCTTT	CASSQGHTPNTEAFF
-	TRBJ1-5	TRBV28	-	TGTGCCAGCAGCCCGGTGGCTCAGCCCCAGCATTTT	CASSPVAQPQHF
-	TRBJ2-7	TRBV2	once	TGTGCCAGCGAAGGGGGAGGATCCTACGAGCAGTACTTC	CASEGGGSYEQYF
-	TRBJ1-1	TRBV30	-	TGTGCCTGGAGTGTGGCCAGGGTCACTGAAGCTTTCTTT	CAWSVARVTEAFF
-	TRBJ2-7	TRBV12-2	-	TGTGCAAGTCGCCCCCCGACAGGATACCCCGCCTACGAGCAGTACTTC	CASRPPTGYPAYEQYF
-	TRBJ2-5	TRBV6-6	-	TGTGCCAGCACCGCCCAAGAGACCCAGTACTTC	CASTAQETQYF
-	TRBJ2-5	TRBV11-2	-	TGTGCCAGCGCCCGGGGGGCGCGAGAGACCCAGTACTTC	CASARGARETQYF
TRBD2	TRBJ2-1	TRBV7-6	once	TGTGCCAGCAGCTTACTAGCGGGAGGTTACAATGAGCAGTTCTTC	CASSLLAGGYNEQFF
-	TRBJ1-2	TRBV11-2	-	TGTGCCAGCAGCTTCTATCCCTCAGGCTACACCTTC	CASSFYPSGYTF
-	TRBJ2-7	TRBV10-3	-	TGTGCCATCAGCCTAGGGGGTTTCACCTACGAGCAGTACTTC	CAISLGGFTYEQYF
TRBD2	TRBJ2-1	TRBV4-2	once	TGTGCCAGCAGCCAGCCGGGACTAGCGGGGGGAGTAAATGAGCAGTTCTTC	CASSQPGLAGGVNEQFF
TRBD1	TRBJ1-5	TRBV19	-	TGTGCCAGTAGTACACAGGGGGCTGGGGAGCCCCAGCATTTT	CASSTQGAGEPQHF
-	TRBJ1-5	TRBV2	many	TGTGCCAGCAGAGTAAGGGGTCAGCCCCAGCATTTT	CASRVRGQPQHF
-	TRBJ2-7	TRBV23-1	-	TGCGCCAGCAGTCATTTGGAAGACACCGAAAGCTCCTACGAGCAGTACTTC	CASSHLEDTESSYEQYF
-	TRBJ1-6	TRBV27	-	TGTGCCAGCAGTTTATCGAGAGGACAGTTGATTTCACCCCTCCACTTT	CASSLSRGQLISPLHF
-	TRBJ2-1	TRBV25-1	-	TGTGCCAGCAGCGGAAACACAGGTGGGACGCAGTTCTTC	CASSGNTGGTQFF
-	TRBJ2-7	TRBV9	-	TGTGCCAGCAGCGTAGATTTTGGGGACTACGAGCAGTACTTC	CASSVDFGDYEQYF
TRBD2	TRBJ2-7	TRBV5-4	once	TGTGCCAGCAGCCGGGGGACTAGCGGCTACGAGCAGTACTTC	CASSRGTSGYEQYF
-	TRBJ1-5	TRBV28	-	TGTGCCAGCAGCACACAGGGTTGGGGCAATCAGCCCCAGCATTTT	CASSTQGWGNQPQHF
-	TRBJ1-2	TRBV5-5	once	TGTGCCAGCAGTTATCCGGACAATGGCTACACCTTC	CASSYPDNGYTF
-	TRBJ2-7	TRBV7-2	-	TGTGCCAGCAGCATACCCGAAGGGAACGAGCAGTACTTC	CASSIPEGNEQYF
-	TRBJ2-7	TRBV28	-	TGTGCCAGCAGTACCGACTTCTACGAGCAGTACTTC	CASSTDFYEQYF
-	TRBJ1-1	TRBV19	-	TGTGCCAGTAGTATAGTGGGCCTAAAGGTGGCAGCTTTCTTT	CASSIVGLKVAAFF
-	TRBJ2-1	TRBV6-5	-	TGTGCCAGCACCCAACAACAGAGCATATACAATGAGCAGTTCTTC	CASTQQQSIYNEQFF
-	TRBJ1-6	TRBV19	-	TGTGCCAGTAGTATATCCGGGTACTATAATTCACCCCTCCACTTT	CASSISGYYNSPLHF
-	TRBJ1-2	TRBV28	-	TGTGCCAGCAGTCCGCCTTGGGCAGGGAAGGAAGGCTACACCTTC	CASSPPWAGKEGYTF
TRBD1	TRBJ1-4	TRBV4-1	-	TGCGCCAGCAGCCAAGACCAGACAGGGATTGGAAAACTGTTTTTT	CASSQDQTGIGKLFF
-	TRBJ1-5	TRBV11-1	-	TGTGCCAGCAGCTTAATCGCCAGCGGGCGTCAGCCCCAGCATTTT	CASSLIASGRQPQHF
TRBD2	TRBJ2-7	TRBV7-2	-	TGTGCCAGCAGCTTAATATGGCGGGAGTTTAACGAGCAGTACTTC	CASSLIWREFNEQYF
-	TRBJ2-7	TRBV5-5	few	TGTGCCAGCAGCTTGGGACACTCCTACGAGCAGTACTTC	CASSLGHSYEQYF
-	TRBJ1-6	TRBV27	-	TGTGCCAGCAGTTTATCGACCGGTCAGGGCAATTCACCCCTCCACTTT	CASSLSTGQGNSPLHF
TRBD1	TRBJ2-2	TRBV27	-	TGTGCCAGCAGAACGGGACAGGGGGACACCGGGGAGCTGTTTTTT	CASRTGQGDTGELFF